The clone carrying this T cell receptor (beta chain) was detected a few times. This entry belongs to a study of identical twins. The donors were all healthy and Caucasian. TCRdb fed the 5' RACE reads into MiXCR, producing one record per CDR3 protein. The data hold about 210,000 distinct CDR3 sequences, with around 9.6% observed a single time. Deletions cut 0 bases from V and 7 bases from J, with 8 bases between. CDR1 and CDR2 (germline): SGHRS, YFSETQ. CDR3 length equals 13 residues. Input material: memory (CD45RO+) T cells sorted from blood. The sequence came from a woman between 18 and 30 years old in good health. This chain joins TRBV5-1 and TRBJ2-1; D gene unclear. CDR3 nucleotide sequence: TGCGCCAGCAGCTTGGACAGCGCTAATGAGCAGTTCTTC. Encoded protein: CASSLDSANEQFF.